This T cell receptor (beta chain) comes out of a study of T cells after posttransplantation cyclophosphamide. Points from the study as a whole: Donor CD8+ memory clones often dominated recipient blood repertoires at later times.

The repertoire was sequenced with immunoSEQ multiplex PCR; TCRdb's copy has only in-frame clones and lacks some. Here the sample spans tens of thousands of clones, approximately 85% being singletons. With regard to this clone: Antigen specificity is unknown.

Germline V lookup: CDR1 LNHDA, CDR2 SQIVND (reference sequence). Between the trimmed V and J ends, which lost 5 bases and 5 bases, there was a span of 12 bases. This CDR3 has 13 amino acids. The TCR sequence derives from a woman aged 55-70 years with a blood cancer, CMV-positive, and with a related stem cell donor. V is TRBV19 and J is TRBJ1-2; D not certain. Sequenced: PBMCs. CDR3 sequence (DNA): TGTGCCAGTAGTTCACCGGGTGGATATGGCTACACCTTC. Its protein product is CASSSPGGYGYTF.